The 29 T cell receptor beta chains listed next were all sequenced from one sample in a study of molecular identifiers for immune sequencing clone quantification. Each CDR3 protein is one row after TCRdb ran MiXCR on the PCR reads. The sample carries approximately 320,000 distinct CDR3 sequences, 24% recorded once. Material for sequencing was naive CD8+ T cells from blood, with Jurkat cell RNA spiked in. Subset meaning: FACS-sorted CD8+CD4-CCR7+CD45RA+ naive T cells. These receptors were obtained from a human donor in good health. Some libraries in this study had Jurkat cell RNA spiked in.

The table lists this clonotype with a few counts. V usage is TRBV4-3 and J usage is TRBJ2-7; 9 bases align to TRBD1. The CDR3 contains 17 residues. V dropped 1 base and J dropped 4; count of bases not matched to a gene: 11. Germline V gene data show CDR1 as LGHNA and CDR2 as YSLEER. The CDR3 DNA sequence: TGCGCCAGCAGCCAAGGAGGTCCGGGACAGGGTTCGTACGAGCAGTACTTC. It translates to CASSQGGPGQGSYEQYF.

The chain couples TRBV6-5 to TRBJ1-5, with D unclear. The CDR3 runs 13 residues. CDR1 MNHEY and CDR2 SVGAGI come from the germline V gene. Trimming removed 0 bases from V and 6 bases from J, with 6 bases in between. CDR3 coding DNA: TGTGCCAGCAGTTACTCGATCTTTCAGCCCCAGCATTTT. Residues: CASSYSIFQPQHF.

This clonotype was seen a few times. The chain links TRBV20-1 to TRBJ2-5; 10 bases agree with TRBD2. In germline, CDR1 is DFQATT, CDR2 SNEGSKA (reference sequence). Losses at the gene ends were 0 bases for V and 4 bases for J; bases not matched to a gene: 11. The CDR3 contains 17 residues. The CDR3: CSARDRVAGGGRETQYF. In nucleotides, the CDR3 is TGCAGTGCTAGAGATCGGGTAGCGGGGGGAGGTCGAGAGACCCAGTACTTC.

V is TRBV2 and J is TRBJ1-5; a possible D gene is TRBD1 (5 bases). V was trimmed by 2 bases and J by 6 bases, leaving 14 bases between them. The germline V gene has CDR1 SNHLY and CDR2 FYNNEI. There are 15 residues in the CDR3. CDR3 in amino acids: CASSEWAGMGQPQHF. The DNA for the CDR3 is TGTGCCAGCAGTGAATGGGCAGGGATGGGTCAGCCCCAGCATTTT. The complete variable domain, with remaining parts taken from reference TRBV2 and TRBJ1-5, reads EPEVTQTPSHQVTQMGQEVILRCVPISNHLYFYWYRQILGQKVEFLVSFYNNEISEKSEIFDDQFSVERPDGSNFTLKIRSTKLEDSAMYFCASSEWAGMGQPQHFGDGTRLSIL.

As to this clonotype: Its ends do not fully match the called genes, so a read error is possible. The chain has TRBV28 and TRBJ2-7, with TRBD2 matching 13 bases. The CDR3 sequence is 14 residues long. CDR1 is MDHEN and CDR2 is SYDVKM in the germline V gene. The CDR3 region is CACSPTSGRDEQYF. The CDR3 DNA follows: TGTGCCTGCAGTCCAACTAGCGGGAGGGACGAGCAGTACTTC.

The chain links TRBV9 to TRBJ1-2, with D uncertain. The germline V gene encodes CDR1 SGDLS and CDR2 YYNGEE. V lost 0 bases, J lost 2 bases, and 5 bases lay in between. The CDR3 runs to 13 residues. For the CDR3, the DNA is TGTGCCAGCAGCGTAGGGCAGAACTATGGCTACACCTTC. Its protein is CASSVGQNYGYTF. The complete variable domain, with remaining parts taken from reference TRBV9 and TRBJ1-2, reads DSGVTQTPKHLITATGQRVTLRCSPRSGDLSVYWYQQSLDQGLQFLIQYYNGEERAKGNILERFSAQQFPDLHSELNLSSLELGDSALYFCASSVGQNYGYTFGSGTRLTVV.

This CDR3 is CASSWSSGRPDTQYF. The DNA for the CDR3 is TGTGCCAGCAGTTGGTCTAGCGGGAGGCCGGATACGCAGTATTTT. V and J are TRBV12-3 or TRBV12-4 and TRBJ2-3, with 11 bases matching TRBD2. The trim removed 4 bases at V and 6 bases at J, leaving 6 bases unmatched. The CDR3 runs 15 residues.

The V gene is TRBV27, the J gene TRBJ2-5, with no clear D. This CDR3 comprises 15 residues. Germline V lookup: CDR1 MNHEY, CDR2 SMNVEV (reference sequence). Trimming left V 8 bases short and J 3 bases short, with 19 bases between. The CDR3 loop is CASVIHHATKETQYF. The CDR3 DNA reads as TGTGCCAGCGTTATACACCACGCTACCAAAGAGACCCAGTACTTC.

Here the CDR3 reads CASSPIQETQYF. The CDR3 DNA reads TGTGCCAGCAGCCCTATTCAAGAGACCCAGTACTTC. The chain couples TRBV11-2 to TRBJ2-5; D is ambiguous. V gave up 5 bases and J gave up 2 bases, with 6 bases separating them. The CDR3 is 12 amino acids. CDR1 SGHAT and CDR2 FQNNGV come from the germline V gene.

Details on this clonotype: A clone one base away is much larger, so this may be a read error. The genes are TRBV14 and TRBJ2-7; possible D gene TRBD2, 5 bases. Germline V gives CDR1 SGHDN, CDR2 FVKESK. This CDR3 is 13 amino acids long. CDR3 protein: CASGQVRGSEQYF. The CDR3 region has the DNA TGTGCCAGCGGCCAAGTTAGAGGGAGCGAGCAGTACTTC.

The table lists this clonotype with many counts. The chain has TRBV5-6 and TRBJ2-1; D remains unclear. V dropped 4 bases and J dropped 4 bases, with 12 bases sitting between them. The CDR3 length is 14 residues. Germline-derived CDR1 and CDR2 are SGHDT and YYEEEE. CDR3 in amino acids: CASSPSTQYNEQFF. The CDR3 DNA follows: TGTGCCAGCAGCCCCAGCACCCAATACAATGAGCAGTTCTTC.

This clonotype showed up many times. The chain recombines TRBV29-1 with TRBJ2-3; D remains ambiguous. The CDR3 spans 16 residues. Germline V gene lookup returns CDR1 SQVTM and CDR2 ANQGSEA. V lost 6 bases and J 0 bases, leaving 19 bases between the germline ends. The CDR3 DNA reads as TGCAGCGTCCCCTTTATCTACGGTCCTAGCACAGATACGCAGTATTTT. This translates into CSVPFIYGPSTDTQYF.

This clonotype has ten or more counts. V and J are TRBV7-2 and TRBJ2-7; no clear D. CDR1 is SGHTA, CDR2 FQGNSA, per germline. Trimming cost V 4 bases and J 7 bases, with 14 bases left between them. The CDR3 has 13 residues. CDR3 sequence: CASSSALYDEQYF. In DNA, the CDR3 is TGTGCCAGCAGCTCGGCTCTTTACGATGAGCAGTACTTC.

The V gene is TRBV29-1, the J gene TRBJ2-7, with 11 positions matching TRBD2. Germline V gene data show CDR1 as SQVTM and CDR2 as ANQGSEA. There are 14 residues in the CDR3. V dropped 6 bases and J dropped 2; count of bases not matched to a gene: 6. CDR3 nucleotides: TGCAGCGTCGCAGGGACTAGCGGAACCTACGAGCAGTACTTC. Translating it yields CSVAGTSGTYEQYF.

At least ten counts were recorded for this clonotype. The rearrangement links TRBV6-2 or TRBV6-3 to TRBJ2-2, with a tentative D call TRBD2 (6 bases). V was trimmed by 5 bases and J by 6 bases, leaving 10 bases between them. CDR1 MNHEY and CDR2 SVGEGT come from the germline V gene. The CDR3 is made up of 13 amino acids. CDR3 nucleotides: TGTGCCAGCAGTGGGACTCTGTCCGGGGAGCTGTTTTTT. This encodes CASSGTLSGELFF.

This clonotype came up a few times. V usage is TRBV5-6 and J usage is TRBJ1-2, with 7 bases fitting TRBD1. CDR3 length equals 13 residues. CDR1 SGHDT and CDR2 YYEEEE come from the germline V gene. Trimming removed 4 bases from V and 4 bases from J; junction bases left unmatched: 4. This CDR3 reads CASSGQAAYGYTF. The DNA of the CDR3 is TGTGCCAGCAGCGGACAGGCTGCCTATGGCTACACCTTC. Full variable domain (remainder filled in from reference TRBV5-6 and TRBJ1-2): DAGVTQSPTHLIKTRGQQVTLRCSPKSGHDTVSWYQQALGQGPQFIFQYYEEEERQRGNFPDRFSGHQFPNYSSELNVNALLLGDSALYLCASSGQAAYGYTFGSGTRLTVV.

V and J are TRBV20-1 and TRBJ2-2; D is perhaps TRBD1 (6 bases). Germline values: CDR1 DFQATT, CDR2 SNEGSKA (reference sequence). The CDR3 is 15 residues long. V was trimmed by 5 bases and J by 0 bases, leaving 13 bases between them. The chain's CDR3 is CSAGPGTTNTGELFF. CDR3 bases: TGCAGTGCTGGACCCGGGACAACGAACACCGGGGAGCTGTTTTTT.

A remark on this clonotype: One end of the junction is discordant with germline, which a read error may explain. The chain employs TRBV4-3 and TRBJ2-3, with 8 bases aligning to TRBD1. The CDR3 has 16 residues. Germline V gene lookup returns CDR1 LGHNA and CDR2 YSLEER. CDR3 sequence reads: CASSQGGRGLSDTRYF. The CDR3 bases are TGCGCCAGCAGCCAAGGGGGCAGGGGGCTATCAGATACGCGGTATTTT.

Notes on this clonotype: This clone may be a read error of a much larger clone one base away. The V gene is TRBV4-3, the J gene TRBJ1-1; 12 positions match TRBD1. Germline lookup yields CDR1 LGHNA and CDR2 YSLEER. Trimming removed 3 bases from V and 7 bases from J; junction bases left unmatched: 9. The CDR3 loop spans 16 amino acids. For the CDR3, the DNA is TGCGCCAGCAGCCAGGGACAGGGGGCTAGAGACATTGAAGCTTTCTTT. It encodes CASSQGQGARDIEAFF.

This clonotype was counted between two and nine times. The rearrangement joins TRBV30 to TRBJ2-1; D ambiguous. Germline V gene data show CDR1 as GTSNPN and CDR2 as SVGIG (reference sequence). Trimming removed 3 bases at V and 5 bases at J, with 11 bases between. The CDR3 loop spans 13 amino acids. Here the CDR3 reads CAWSEPVDNEQFF. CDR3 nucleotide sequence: TGTGCCTGGAGCGAGCCGGTAGACAATGAGCAGTTCTTC.

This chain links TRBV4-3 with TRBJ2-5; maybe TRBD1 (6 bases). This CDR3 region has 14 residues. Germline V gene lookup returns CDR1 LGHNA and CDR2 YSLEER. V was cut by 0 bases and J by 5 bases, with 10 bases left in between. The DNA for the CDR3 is TGCGCCAGCAGCCAAGAGTGGGGGCTCGAGACCCAGTACTTC. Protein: CASSQEWGLETQYF.

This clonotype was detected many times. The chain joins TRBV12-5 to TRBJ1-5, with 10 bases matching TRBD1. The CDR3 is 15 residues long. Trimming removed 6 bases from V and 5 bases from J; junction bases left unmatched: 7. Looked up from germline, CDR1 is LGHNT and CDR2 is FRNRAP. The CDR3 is CASGLGQGNDQPQHF. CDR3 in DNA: TGTGCTAGTGGGCTGGGACAGGGGAATGATCAGCCCCAGCATTTT. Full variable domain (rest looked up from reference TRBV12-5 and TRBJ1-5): DARVTQTPRHKVTEMGQEVTMRCQPILGHNTVFWYRQTMMQGLELLAYFRNRAPLDDSGMPKDRFSAEMPDATLATLKIQPSEPRDSAVYFCASGLGQGNDQPQHFGDGTRLSIL.

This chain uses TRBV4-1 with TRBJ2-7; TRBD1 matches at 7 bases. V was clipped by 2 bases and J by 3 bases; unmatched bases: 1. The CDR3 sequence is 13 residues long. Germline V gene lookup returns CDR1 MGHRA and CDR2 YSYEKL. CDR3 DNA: TGCGCCAGCAGCCAATACAGGGGCTACGAGCAGTACTTC. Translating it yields CASSQYRGYEQYF.

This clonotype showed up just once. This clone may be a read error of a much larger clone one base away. For the CDR3, the DNA is TGCGCCAGCAGCCAAGTTCACCATAATCCTAGCGGCCATCAGCCCCAGCATTTT. This encodes CASSQVHHNPSGHQPQHF. The chain employs TRBV4-3 and TRBJ1-5; D call uncertain. V dropped 1 base and J dropped 5 bases, with 21 bases sitting between them. The CDR3 is made up of 18 amino acids. Looked up from germline, CDR1 is LGHNA and CDR2 is YSLEER.

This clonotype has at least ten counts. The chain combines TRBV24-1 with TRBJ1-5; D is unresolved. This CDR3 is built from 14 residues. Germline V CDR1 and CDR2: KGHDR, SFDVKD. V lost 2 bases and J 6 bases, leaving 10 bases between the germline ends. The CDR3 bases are TGTGCCACCAGTGATTCCCAATGGGCTCAGCCCCAGCATTTT. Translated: CATSDSQWAQPQHF.

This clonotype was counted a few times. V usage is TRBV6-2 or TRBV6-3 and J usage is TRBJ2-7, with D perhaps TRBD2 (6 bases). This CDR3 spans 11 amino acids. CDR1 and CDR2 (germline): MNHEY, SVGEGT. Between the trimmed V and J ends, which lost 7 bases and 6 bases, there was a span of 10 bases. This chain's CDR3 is CASKVGGEQYF. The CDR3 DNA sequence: TGTGCCAGCAAAGTGGGAGGCGAGCAGTACTTC.

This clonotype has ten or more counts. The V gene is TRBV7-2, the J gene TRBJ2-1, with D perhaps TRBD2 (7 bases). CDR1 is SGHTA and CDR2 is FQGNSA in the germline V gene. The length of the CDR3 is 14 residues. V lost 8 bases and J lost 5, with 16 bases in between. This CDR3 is CASGRGGLNNEQFF. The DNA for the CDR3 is TGTGCCAGCGGGAGGGGGGGCTTAAACAATGAGCAGTTCTTC.

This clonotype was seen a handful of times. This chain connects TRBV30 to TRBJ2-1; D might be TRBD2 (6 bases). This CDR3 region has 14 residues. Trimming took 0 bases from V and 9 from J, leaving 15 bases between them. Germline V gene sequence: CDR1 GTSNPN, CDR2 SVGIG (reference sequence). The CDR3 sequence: CAWSVSGVGGEQFF. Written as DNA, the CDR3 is TGTGCCTGGAGTGTTTCGGGGGTTGGTGGTGAGCAGTTCTTC.

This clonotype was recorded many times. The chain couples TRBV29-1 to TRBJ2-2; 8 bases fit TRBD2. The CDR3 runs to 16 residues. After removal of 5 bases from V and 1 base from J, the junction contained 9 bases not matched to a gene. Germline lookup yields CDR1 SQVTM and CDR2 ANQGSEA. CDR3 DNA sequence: TGCAGCGTTCATACCGAAGCGGGAGAGAACACCGGGGAGCTGTTTTTT. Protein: CSVHTEAGENTGELFF.